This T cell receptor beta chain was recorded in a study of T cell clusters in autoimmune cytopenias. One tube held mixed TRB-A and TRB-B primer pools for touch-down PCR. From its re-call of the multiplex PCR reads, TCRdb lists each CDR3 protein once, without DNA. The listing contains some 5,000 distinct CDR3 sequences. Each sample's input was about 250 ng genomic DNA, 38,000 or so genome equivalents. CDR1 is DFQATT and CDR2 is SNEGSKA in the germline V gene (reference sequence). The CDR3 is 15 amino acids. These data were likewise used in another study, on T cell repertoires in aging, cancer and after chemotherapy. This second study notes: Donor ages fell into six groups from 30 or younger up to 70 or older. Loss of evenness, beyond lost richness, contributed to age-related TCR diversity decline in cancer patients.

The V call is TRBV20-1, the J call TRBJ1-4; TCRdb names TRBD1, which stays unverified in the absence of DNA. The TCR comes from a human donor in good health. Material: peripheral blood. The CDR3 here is CSARGQGGDNEKLFF.